The 2 T cell receptor beta chains reported below all come from one sample, sequenced in a study of OX40 agonist ivuxolimab in advanced cancers. Only in-frame clones appear in the TCRdb table, and some are missing; sequencing was by immunoSEQ multiplex PCR. The sample lists tens of thousands of clones; 90% to 95% were seen once. Here the sequenced sample was CD4+ or CD8+ T cells sorted from blood, taken in a trial of the OX40 agonist ivuxolimab. These receptor sequences come from an adult with an advanced solid tumor such as melanoma, head and neck, liver or kidney cancer.

The rearrangement links TRBV28 to TRBJ2-2; D gene uncertain. V lost 3 bases and J lost 0, with 8 bases in between. Germline V CDR1 and CDR2: MDHEN, SYDVKM. CDR3 length equals 15 residues. CDR3 bases: TGTGCCAGCAGTTTCCAGGACCCGAACACCGGGGAGCTGTTTTTT. The encoded protein is CASSFQDPNTGELFF. The full variable domain, with the rest looked up from reference TRBV28 and TRBJ2-2, is DVKVTQSSRYLVKRTGEKVFLECVQDMDHENMFWYRQDPGLGLRLIYFSYDVKMKEKGDIPEGYSVSREKKERFSLILESASTNQTSMYLCASSFQDPNTGELFFGEGSRLTVL.

The J gene is TRBJ2-3, the V gene TRBV7-7; tentatively, D is TRBD1 (5 bases). Per the germline V gene, CDR1 is SSHAT and CDR2 is FNYEAQ (reference sequence). V lost 3 bases, J lost 4 bases, and 14 bases lay in between. There are 15 residues in the CDR3. In DNA, the CDR3 is TGTGCCAGCAGCTTGAGCCAGGGTGGCGCAGATACGCAGTATTTT. Translation gives CASSLSQGGADTQYF.